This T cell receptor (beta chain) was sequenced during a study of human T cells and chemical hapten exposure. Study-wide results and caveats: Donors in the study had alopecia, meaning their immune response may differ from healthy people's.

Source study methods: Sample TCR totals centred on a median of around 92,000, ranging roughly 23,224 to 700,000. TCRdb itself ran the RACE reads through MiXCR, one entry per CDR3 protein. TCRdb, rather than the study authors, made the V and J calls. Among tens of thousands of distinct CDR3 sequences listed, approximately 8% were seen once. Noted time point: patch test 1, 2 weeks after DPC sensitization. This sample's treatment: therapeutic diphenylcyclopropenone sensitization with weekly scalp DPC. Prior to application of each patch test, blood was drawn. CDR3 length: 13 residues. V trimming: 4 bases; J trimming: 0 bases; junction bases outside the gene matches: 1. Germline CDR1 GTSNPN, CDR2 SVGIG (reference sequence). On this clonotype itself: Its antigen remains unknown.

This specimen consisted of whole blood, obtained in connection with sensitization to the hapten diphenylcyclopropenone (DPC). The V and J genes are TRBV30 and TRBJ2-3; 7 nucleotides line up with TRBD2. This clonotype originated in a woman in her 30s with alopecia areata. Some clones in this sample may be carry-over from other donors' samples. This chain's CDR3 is CAWTSGSTDTQYF. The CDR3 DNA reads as TGTGCCTGGACTAGCGGTAGCACAGATACGCAGTATTTT.